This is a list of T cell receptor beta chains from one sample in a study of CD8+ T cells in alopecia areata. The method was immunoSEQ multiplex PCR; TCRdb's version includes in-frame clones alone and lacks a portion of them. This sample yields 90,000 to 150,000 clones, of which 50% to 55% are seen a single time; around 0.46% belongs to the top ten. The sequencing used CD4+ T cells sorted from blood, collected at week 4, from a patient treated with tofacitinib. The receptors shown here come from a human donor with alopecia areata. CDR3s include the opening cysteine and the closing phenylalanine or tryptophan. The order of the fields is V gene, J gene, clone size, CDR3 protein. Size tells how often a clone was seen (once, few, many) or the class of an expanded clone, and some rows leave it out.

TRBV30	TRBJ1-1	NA	CAWDAFRGTEAFF
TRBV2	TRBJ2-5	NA	CASNPMGRETQYF
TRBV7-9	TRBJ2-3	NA	CASSHTGTSYTQYF
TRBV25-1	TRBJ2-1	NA	CASAMWSDEQFF
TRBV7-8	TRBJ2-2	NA	CASSQRRIIPRTGELFF
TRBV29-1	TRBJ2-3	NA	CSVVRGYSTDTQYF
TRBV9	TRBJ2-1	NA	CASSVEASQKEQFF
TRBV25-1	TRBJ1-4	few	CASSEGQGSEKLFF
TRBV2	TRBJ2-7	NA	CASVTGTGDYEQYF
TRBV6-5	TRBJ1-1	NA	CAAAENSAYTEAFF
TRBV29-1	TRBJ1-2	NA	CSLGGSANYGYTF
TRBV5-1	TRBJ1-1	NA	CASSLVGQYNTEAFF
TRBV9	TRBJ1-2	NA	CASSADSYGYTF
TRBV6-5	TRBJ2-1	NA	CASSEGGGYEQFF
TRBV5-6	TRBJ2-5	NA	CASSFSRETQYF
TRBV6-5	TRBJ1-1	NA	CASKIGGRGTEAFF
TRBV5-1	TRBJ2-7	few	CASSRGPTYEQYF
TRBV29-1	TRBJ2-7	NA	CSVGPRGETYEQYF
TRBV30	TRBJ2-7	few	CAWRRTGTHEQYF
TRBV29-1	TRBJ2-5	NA	CSVEGGTGGETQYF
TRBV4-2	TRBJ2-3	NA	CASSLTGTDTQYF
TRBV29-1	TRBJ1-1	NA	CSAMTGTVNTEAFF
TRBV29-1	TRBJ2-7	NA	CIVRIAGLYEQYF
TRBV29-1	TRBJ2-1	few	CSVLRVNNEQFF
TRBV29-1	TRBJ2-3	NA	CSVGTRNTDTQYF
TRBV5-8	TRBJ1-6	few	CASSLGRENSPLHF
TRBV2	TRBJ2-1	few	CASSAEQILGIF
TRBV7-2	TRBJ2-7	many	CASSPGQQNYEQYF
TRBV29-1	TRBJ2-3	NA	CSVEIQGRDTQYF
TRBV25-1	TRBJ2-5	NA	CASSEGTAQETQYF
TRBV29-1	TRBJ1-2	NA	CSVEAQGGYGYTF
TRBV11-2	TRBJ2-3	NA	CASSFPGPYTDTQYF
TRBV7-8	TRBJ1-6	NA	CASSQGQGTSPLHF
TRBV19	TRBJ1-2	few	CASSSALQGTNYGYTF
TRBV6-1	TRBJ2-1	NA	CASTQNRGSYNEQFF
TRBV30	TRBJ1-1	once	CAWSVIGTEAFF
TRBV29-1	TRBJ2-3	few	CSVVGDRGPTDTQYF
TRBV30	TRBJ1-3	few	CAWSLAPSGNTIYF
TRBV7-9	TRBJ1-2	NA	CASSLVAPEGYTF
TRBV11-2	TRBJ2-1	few	CASSFLASGDYNEQFF
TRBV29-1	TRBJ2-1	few	CSVERQQGARFNEQFF
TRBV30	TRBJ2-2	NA	CAWSVHGTGELFF
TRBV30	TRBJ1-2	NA	CAWSVGRGYGYTF
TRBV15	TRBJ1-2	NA	CATSGRGNYGYTF
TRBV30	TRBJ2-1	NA	CAWSRLAGVSGNEQFF